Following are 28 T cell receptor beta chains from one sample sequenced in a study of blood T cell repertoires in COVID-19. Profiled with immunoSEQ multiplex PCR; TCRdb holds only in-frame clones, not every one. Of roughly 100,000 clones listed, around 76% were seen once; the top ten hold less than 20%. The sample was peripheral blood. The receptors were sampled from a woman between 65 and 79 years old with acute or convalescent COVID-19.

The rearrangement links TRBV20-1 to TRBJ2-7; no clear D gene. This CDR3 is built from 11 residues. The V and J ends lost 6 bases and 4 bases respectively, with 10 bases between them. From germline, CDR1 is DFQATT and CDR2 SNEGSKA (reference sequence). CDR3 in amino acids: CSAPRGYEQYF. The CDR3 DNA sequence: TGCAGTGCCCCTCGCGGATACGAGCAGTACTTC.

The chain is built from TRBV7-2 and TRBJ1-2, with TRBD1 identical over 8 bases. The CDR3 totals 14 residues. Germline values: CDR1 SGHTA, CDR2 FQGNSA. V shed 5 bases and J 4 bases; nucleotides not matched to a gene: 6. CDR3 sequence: CASSRGQGAYGYTF. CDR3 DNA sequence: TGTGCCAGCAGCCGCGGGCAGGGGGCCTATGGCTACACCTTC.

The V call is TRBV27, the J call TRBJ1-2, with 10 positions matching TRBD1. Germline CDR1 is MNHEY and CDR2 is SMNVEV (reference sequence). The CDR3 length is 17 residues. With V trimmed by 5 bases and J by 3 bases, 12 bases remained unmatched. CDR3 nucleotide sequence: TGTGCCAGCAGTCCTGGACAGGGGGTTATTGGGGACTATGGCTACACCTTC. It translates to CASSPGQGVIGDYGYTF.

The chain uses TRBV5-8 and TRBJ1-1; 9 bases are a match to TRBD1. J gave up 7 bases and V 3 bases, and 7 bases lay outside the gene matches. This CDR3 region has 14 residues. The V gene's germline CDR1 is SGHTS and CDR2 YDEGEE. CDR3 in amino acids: CASSSGQGIGEAFF. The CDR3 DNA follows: TGTGCCAGCAGCTCCGGACAGGGGATAGGTGAAGCTTTCTTT.

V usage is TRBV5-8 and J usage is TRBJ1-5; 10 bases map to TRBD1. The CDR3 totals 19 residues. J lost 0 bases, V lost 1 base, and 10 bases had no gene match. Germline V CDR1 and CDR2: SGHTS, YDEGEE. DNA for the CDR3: TGTGCCAGCAGCTTGAACCGGGACAGGGGTTTATATAGCAATCAGCCCCAGCATTTT. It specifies CASSLNRDRGLYSNQPQHF.

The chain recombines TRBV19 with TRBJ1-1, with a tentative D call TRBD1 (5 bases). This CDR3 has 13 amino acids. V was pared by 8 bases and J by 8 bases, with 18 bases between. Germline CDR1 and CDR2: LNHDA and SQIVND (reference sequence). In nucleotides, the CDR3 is TGTGCCAGTGAAGTTAACGCGGGGGACGAAGCTTTCTTT. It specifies CASEVNAGDEAFF.

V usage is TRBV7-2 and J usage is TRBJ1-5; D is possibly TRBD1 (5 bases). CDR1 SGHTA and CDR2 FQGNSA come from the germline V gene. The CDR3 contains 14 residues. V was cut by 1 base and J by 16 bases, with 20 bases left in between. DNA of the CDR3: TGTGCCAGCAGCTTAGATCATGGGCAGGGAGGCATACATTTT. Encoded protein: CASSLDHGQGGIHF. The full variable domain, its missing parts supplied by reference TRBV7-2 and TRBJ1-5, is GAGVSQSPSNKVTEKGKDVELRCDPISGHTALYWYRQSLGQGLEFLIYFQGNSAPDKSGLPSDRFSAERTGGSVSTLTIQRTQQEDSAVYLCASSLDHGQGGIHFGDGTRLSIL.

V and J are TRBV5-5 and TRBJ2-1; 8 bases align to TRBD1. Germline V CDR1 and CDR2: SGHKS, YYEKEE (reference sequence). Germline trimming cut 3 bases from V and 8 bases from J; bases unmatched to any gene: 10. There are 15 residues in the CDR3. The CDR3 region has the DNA TGTGCCAGCAGCTCCGACAGGGGCGGTAGCTATGAGCAGTTCTTC. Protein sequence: CASSSDRGGSYEQFF.

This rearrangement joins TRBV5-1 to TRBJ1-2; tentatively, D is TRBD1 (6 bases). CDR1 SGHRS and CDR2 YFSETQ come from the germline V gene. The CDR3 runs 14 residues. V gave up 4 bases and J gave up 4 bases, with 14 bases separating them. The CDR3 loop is CASSRTEFAYGYTF. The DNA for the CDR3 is TGCGCCAGCAGCAGGACAGAATTTGCCTATGGCTACACCTTC.

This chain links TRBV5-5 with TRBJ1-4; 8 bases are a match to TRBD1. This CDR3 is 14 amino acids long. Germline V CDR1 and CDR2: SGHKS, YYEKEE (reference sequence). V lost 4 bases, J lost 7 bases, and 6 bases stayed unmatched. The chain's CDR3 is CASSDVQGAEKLFF. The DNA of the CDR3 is TGTGCCAGCAGCGATGTCCAGGGGGCTGAAAAACTGTTTTTT.

The CDR3 here is CASSLDSREAFF. The CDR3 DNA is TGTGCCAGCAGCTTGGACTCTCGTGAAGCTTTCTTT. The chain links TRBV5-4 to TRBJ1-1; D gene uncertain. The V gene's germline CDR1 is SGHNT and CDR2 YYREEE (reference sequence). The CDR3 spans 12 residues. Trimming removed 0 bases from V and 7 bases from J, with 7 bases in between.

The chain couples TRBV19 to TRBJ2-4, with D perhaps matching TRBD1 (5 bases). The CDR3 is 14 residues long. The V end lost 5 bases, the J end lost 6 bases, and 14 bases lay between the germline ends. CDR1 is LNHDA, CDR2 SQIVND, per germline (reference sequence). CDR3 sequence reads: CASSGTGKLNIQYF. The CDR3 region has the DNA TGTGCCAGTAGTGGCACAGGTAAATTAAACATTCAGTACTTC.

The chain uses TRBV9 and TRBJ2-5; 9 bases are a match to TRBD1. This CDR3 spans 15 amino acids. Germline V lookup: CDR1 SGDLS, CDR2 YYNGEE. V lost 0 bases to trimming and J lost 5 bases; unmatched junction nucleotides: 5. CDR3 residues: CASSVGLGTGETQYF. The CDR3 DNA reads TGTGCCAGCAGCGTAGGACTAGGGACAGGGGAGACCCAGTACTTC.

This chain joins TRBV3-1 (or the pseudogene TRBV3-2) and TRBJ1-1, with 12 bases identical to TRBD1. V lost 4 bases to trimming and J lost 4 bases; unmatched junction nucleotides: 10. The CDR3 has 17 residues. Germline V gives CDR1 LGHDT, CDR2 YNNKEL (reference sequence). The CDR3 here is CASSPTGTGGAGTEAFF. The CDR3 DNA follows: TGTGCCAGCAGCCCCACCGGGACAGGGGGCGCGGGCACTGAAGCTTTCTTT.

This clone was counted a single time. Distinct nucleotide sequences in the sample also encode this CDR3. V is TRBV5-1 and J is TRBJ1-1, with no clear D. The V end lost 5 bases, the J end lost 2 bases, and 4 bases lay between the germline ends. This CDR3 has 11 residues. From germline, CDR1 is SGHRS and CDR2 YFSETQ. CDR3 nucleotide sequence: TGCGCCAGCAGACTAAACACTGAAGCTTTCTTT. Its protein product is CASRLNTEAFF.

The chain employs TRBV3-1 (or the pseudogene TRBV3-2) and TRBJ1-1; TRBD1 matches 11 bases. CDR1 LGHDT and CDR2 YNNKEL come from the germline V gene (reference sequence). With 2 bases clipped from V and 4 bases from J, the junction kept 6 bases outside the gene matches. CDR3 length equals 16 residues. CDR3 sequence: CASSQLSGTGGTEAFF. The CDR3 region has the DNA TGTGCCAGCAGCCAATTATCCGGGACAGGGGGCACTGAAGCTTTCTTT.

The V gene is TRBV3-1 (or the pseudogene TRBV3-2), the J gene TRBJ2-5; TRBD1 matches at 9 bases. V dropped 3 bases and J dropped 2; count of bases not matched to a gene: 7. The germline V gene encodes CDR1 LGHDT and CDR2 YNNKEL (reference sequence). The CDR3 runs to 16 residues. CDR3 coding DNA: TGTGCCAGCAGCCATCCGGGACAGGGAAGGCAAGAGACCCAGTACTTC. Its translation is CASSHPGQGRQETQYF.

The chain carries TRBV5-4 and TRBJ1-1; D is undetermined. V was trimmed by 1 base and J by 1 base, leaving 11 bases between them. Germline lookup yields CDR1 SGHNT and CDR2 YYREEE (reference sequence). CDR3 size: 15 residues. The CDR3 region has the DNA TGTGCCAGCAGCTTGCTGGCAGGCCGGAACACTGAAGCTTTCTTT. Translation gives CASSLLAGRNTEAFF.

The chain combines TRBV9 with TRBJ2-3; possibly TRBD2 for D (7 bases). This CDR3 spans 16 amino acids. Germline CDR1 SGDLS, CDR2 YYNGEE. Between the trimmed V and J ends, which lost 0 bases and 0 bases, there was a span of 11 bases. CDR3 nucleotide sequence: TGTGCCAGCAGCGTAGTGGGGGGGCTTAGCACAGATACGCAGTATTTT. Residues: CASSVVGGLSTDTQYF.

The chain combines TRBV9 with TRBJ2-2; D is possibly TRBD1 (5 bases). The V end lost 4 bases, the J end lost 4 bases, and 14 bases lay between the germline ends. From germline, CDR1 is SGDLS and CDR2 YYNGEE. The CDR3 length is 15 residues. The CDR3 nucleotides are TGTGCCAGCAGCCAGACAAGGGGCCGCACCGGGGAGCTGTTTTTT. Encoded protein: CASSQTRGRTGELFF.

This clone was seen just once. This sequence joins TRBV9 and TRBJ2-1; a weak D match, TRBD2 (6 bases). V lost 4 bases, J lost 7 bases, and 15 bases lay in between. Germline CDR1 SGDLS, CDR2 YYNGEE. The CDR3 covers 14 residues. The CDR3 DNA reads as TGTGCCAGCAGCCCCCGACTAGGAGGTAATGAGCAGTTCTTC. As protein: CASSPRLGGNEQFF.

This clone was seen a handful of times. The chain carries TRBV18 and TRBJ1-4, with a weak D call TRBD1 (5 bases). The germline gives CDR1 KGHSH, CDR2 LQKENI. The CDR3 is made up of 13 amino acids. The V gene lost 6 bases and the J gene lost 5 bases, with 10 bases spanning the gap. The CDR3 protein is CASSFQGNEKLFF. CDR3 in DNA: TGTGCCAGCTCGTTTCAGGGAAATGAAAAACTGTTTTTT.

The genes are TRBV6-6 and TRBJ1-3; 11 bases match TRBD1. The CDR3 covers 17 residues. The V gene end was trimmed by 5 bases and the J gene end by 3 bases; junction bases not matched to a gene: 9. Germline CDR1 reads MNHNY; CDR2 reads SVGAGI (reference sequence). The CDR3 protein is CASSPDRGLVGGNTIYF. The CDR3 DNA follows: TGTGCCAGCAGTCCGGACAGGGGGCTAGTCGGTGGAAACACCATATATTTT.

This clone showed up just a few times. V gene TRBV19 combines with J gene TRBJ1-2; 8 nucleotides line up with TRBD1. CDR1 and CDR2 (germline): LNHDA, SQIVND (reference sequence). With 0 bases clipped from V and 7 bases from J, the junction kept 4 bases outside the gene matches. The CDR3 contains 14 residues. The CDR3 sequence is CASSIEQGARGYTF. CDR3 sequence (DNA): TGTGCCAGTAGTATAGAGCAGGGGGCGCGTGGCTACACCTTC.

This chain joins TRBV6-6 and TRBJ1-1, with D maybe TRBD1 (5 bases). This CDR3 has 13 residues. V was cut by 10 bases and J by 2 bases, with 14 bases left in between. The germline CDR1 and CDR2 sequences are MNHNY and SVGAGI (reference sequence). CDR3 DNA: TGTGCCACGGTCAAGGGGAAAAACACTGAAGCTTTCTTT. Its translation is CATVKGKNTEAFF.

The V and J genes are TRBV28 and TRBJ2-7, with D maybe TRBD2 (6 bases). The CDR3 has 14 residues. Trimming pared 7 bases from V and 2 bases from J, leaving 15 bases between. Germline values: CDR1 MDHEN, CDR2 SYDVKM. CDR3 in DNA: TGTGCCAGCAAAGGAGGAGGGCTCGCCTACGAGCAGTACTTC. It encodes CASKGGGLAYEQYF.

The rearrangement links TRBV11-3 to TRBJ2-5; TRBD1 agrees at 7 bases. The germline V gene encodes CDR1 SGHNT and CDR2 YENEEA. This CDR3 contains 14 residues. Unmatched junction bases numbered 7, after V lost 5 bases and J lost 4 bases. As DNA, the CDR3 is TGTGCCAGCAGCCCCAGGACAGGCGTAGAGACCCAGTACTTC. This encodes CASSPRTGVETQYF.

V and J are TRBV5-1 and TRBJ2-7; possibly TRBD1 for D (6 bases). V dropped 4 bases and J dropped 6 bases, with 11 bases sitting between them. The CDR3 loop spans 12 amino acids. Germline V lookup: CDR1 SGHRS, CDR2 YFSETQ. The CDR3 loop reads CASSPTGPEQYF. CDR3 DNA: TGCGCCAGCAGCCCCACAGGGCCCGAGCAGTACTTC.